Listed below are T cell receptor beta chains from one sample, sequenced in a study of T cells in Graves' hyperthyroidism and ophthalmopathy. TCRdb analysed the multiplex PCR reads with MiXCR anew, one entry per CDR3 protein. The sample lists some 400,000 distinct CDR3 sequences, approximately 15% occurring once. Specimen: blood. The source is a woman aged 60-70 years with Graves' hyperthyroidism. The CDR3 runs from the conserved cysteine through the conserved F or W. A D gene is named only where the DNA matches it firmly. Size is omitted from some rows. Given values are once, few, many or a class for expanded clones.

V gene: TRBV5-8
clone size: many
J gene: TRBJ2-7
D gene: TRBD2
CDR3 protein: CASSFRNRLAGGTGQYF
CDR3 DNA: TGTGCCAGCAGCTTTCGAAACCGACTAGCGGGAGGGACTGGGCAGTACTTC

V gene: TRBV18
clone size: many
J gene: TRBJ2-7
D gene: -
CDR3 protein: CASSPPSRVRVEQYF
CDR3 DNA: TGTGCCAGCTCACCACCGAGCCGGGTTCGGGTCGAGCAGTACTTC

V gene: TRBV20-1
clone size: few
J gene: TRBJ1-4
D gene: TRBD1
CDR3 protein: CSASSGTAYSLNEKLFF
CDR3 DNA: TGCAGTGCTAGCTCCGGGACAGCTTATTCCTTGAATGAAAAACTGTTTTTT

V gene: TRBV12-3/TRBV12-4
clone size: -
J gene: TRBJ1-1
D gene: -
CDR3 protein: CASSLKRQAMEAFF
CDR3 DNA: TGTGCCAGCAGTTTAAAGCGGCAGGCGATGGAAGCTTTCTTT

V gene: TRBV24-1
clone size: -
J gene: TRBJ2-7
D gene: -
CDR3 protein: CATSEGQEQYF
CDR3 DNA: TGTGCCACCAGTGAGGGCCAAGAGCAGTACTTC

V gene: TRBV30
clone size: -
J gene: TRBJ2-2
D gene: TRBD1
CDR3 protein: CAWSPTGVAGELFF
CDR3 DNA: TGTGCCTGGAGCCCGACAGGGGTGGCCGGGGAGCTGTTTTTT

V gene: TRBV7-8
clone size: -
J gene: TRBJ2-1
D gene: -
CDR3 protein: CASSLGARPYNEQFF
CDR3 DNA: TGTGCCAGCAGCTTAGGAGCTCGTCCCTACAATGAGCAGTTCTTC

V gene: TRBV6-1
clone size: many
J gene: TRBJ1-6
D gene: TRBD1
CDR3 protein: CASSPGTGGNSPLHF
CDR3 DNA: TGTGCCAGCTCACCCGGGACAGGGGGTAATTCACCCCTCCACTTT

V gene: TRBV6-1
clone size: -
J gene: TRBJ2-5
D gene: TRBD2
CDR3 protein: CASTPPGVAGVKTQYF
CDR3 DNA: TGTGCCAGCACCCCCCCCGGGGTAGCGGGAGTAAAGACCCAGTACTTC

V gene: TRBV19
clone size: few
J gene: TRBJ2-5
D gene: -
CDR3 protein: CASSRGFTNRGETQYF
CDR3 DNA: TGTGCCAGTAGTCGGGGTTTCACAAATAGGGGGGAGACCCAGTACTTC

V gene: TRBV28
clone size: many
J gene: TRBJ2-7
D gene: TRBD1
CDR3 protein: CASSLMTGPYEQYF
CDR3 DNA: TGTGCCAGCAGTTTGATGACAGGGCCCTACGAGCAGTACTTC

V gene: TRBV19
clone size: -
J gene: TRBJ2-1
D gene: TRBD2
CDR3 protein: CASSILAGGPGEQFF
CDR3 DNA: TGTGCCAGTAGTATTCTAGCGGGAGGGCCGGGGGAGCAGTTCTTC

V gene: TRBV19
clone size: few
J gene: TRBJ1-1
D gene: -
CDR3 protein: CASSMNTEAFF
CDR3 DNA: TGTGCCAGTAGTATGAACACTGAAGCTTTCTTT

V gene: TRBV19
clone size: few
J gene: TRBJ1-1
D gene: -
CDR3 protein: CASSTGNAEAFF
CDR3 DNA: TGTGCCAGTAGTACTGGGAACGCTGAAGCTTTCTTT

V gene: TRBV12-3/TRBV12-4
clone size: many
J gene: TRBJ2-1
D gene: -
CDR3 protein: CASVSTGSYNEQFF
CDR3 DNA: TGTGCCAGCGTATCAACGGGTTCCTACAATGAGCAGTTCTTC

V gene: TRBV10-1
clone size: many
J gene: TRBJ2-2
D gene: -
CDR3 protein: CASSEGNTGELFF
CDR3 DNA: TGCGCCAGCAGTGAAGGGAACACCGGGGAGCTGTTTTTT

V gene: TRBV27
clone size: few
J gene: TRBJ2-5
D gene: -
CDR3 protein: CASSPSDWETQYF
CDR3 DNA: TGTGCCAGCAGCCCTAGTGATTGGGAGACCCAGTACTTC

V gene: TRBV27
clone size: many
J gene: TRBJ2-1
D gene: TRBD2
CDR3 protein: CASSLRTSGSRNNEQSF
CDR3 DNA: TGTGCCAGCAGTCTCCGGACTAGCGGAAGCCGCAACAATGAGCAGTCCTTC

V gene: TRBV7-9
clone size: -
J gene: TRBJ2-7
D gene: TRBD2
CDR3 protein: CASRSGIAGGLDEQYF
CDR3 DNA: TGTGCCAGCAGATCAGGAATAGCGGGAGGGCTGGACGAGCAGTACTTC

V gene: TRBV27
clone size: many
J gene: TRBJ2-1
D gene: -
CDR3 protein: CASSLGGSPSYNEQFF
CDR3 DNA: TGTGCCAGCAGTTTAGGGGGGAGCCCCTCCTACAATGAGCAGTTCTTC

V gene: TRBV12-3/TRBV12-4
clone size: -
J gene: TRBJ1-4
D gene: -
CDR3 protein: CASSTGGKTNEKLFF
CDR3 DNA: TGTGCCAGCTCCACCGGGGGAAAAACTAATGAAAAACTGTTTTTT

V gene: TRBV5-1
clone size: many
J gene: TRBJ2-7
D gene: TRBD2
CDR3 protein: CASSFTSGRAAYEQYF
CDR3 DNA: TGCGCCAGCAGCTTTACTAGCGGGAGGGCCGCCTACGAGCAGTACTTC

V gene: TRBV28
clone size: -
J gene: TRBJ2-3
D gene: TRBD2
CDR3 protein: CASSSWGGDTDTQYF
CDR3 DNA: TGTGCCAGCAGTTCCTGGGGGGGGGACACAGATACGCAGTATTTT

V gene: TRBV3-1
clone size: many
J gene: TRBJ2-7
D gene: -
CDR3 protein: CASSPSLEAIYEQYF
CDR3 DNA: TGTGCCAGCAGCCCCAGTCTGGAGGCCATCTACGAGCAGTACTTC

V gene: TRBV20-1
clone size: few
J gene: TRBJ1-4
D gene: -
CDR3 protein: CSASQAAGEKLFF
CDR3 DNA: TGCAGTGCTAGTCAGGCAGCTGGGGAAAAACTGTTTTTT

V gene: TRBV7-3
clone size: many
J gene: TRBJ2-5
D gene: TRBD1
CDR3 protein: CASSEGTDPYQETQYF
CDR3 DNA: TGTGCCAGCAGCGAAGGGACAGACCCGTACCAAGAGACCCAGTACTTC

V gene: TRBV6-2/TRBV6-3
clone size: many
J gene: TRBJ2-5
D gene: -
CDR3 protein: CASSDQGTAEETQYF
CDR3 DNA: TGTGCCAGCAGCGATCAGGGGACCGCTGAAGAGACCCAGTACTTC

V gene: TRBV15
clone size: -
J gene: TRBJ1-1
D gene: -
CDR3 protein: CATSRLPGNTEAFF
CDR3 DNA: TGTGCCACCAGCCGACTCCCGGGTAACACTGAAGCTTTCTTT

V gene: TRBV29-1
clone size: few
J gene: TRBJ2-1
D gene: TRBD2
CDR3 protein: CSVSGLAGGRTNEQFF
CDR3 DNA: TGCAGCGTCTCCGGACTAGCGGGAGGGCGGACGAATGAGCAGTTCTTC

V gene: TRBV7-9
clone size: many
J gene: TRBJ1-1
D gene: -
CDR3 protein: CASSLSWMNTEAFF
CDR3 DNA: TGTGCCAGCAGCTTATCCTGGATGAACACTGAAGCTTTCTTT

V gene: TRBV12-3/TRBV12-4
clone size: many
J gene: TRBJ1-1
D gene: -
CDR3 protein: CASSQQGSTEAFF
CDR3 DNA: TGTGCCAGCAGCCAACAGGGAAGCACTGAAGCTTTCTTT

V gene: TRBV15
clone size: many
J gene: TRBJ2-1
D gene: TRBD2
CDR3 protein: CATSPWTSGRENEQFF
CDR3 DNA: TGTGCCACCAGCCCATGGACTAGCGGGAGGGAAAATGAGCAGTTCTTC

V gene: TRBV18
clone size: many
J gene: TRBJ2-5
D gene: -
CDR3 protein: CASSPDRQETQYF
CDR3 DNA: TGTGCCAGCTCACCCGACAGACAAGAGACCCAGTACTTC

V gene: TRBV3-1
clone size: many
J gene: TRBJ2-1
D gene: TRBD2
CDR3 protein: CASSQDSGGRWQFF
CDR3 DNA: TGTGCCAGCAGCCAAGATTCCGGCGGGAGGTGGCAGTTCTTC

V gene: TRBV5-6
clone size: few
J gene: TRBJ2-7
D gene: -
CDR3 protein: CASSPEARVGEQYF
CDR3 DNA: TGTGCCAGCAGCCCGGAGGCCAGGGTGGGGGAGCAGTACTTC

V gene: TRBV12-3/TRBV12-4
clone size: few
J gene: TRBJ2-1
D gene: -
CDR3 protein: CASSLGQRKQEQFF
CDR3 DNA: TGTGCCAGCAGTTTGGGCCAACGAAAACAAGAGCAGTTCTTC

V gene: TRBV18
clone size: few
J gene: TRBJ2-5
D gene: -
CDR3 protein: CASSPNRDSGTQYF
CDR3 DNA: TGTGCCAGCTCCCCTAACCGGGACTCGGGGACCCAGTACTTC

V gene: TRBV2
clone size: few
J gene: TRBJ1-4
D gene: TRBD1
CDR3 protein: CASGTADATNEKLFF
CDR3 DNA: TGTGCCAGTGGGACAGCCGATGCAACTAATGAAAAACTGTTTTTT

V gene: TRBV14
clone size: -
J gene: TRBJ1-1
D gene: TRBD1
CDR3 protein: CASSSIGQGNTEAFF
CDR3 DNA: TGTGCCAGCAGCTCGATAGGACAGGGGAACACTGAAGCTTTCTTT

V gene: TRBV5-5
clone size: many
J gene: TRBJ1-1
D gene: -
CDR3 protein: CASSLVAATEAFF
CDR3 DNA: TGTGCCAGCAGCTTGGTAGCCGCCACTGAAGCTTTCTTT

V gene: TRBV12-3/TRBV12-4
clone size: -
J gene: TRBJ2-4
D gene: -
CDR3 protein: CASSFRGTDANIQYF
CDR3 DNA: TGTGCCAGCAGTTTTCGGGGGACGGACGCAAACATTCAGTACTTC

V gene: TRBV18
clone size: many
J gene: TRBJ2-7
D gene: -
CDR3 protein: CASSPSSYEQYF
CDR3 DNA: TGTGCCAGCAGCCCCAGCTCCTACGAGCAGTACTTC

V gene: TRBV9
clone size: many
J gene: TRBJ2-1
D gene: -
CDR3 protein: CASSVGPTGDEQFF
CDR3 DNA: TGTGCCAGCAGCGTAGGGCCAACGGGGGATGAGCAGTTCTTC

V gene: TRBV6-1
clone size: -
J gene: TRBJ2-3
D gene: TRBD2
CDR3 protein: CASSARLAGEVDTQYF
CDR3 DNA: TGTGCCAGCAGTGCCCGACTAGCGGGAGAGGTAGATACGCAGTATTTT

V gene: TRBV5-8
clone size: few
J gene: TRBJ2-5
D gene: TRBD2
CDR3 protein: CASSSNLAGAETQYF
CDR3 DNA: TGTGCCAGCAGCTCGAACCTAGCGGGAGCCGAGACCCAGTACTTC

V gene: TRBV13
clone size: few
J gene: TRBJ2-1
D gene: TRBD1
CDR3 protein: CASSFQQGTGYNEQFF
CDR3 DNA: TGTGCCAGCAGCTTCCAACAGGGGACAGGCTACAATGAGCAGTTCTTC

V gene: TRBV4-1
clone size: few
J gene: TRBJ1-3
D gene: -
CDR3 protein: CASSQDPAVWNTIYF
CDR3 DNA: TGCGCCAGCAGCCAAGATCCGGCAGTTTGGAACACCATATATTTT